This is a list of T cell receptor beta chains from one sample in a study of blood T cell repertoires in COVID-19. Produced via immunoSEQ multiplex PCR; TCRdb's table is partial and in-frame only. Of fewer than 25,000 clones in the sample, roughly 90% were seen once. The sequencing sample was made of peripheral blood. Receptors originate from a human donor in a cohort sampled during active COVID-19. The donor label of this sample is uncertain. CDR3s include the opening cysteine and the closing phenylalanine or tryptophan. The D gene is left open where the match is weak. A clone size is listed for some rows: how often the clone was seen (once, few, many), or a class if it is expanded.

CDR3 DNA	CDR3 protein	D gene	clone size	V gene	J gene
TGTGCCAGCAGTTTAGGGCAGGGCCTTGAAGCTTTCTTT	CASSLGQGLEAFF	.	.	TRBV12-3/TRBV12-4	TRBJ1-1
TGTGCCAGTAGTATTTTCGGGTTTAATGGGGGCGGCACTGAAGCTTTCTTT	CASSIFGFNGGGTEAFF	.	.	TRBV19	TRBJ1-1
TGTGCCAGCAGCCCGGGGACAGGACCGACGTACGAGCAGTACTTC	CASSPGTGPTYEQYF	TRBD1	.	TRBV11-2	TRBJ2-7
TGCGCCAGCAGCCCCCAGGGAGGCACTGAAGCTTTCTTT	CASSPQGGTEAFF	.	.	TRBV5-1	TRBJ1-1
TGTGCCTGGAGCCCCCCGGACACTATGAACACTGAAGCTTTCTTT	CAWSPPDTMNTEAFF	.	.	TRBV30	TRBJ1-1
TGTGCCAGCAGTGTGGGGGGAATCACAGATACGCAGTATTTT	CASSVGGITDTQYF	.	.	TRBV2	TRBJ2-3
TGTGCCAGCAGCTTAGCGCAGGAGGGTTCACCCCTCCACTTT	CASSLAQEGSPLHF	.	medium-sized	TRBV7-6	TRBJ1-6
TGTGCCAGCAGCCAAGATCTGGCCGGGACAGGGAATTCACCCCTCCACTTT	CASSQDLAGTGNSPLHF	TRBD1	few	TRBV4-2	TRBJ1-6
TGTGCCATCAGCGTTACGGGAGCCCCGCGGGGGGAGCTGTTTTTT	CAISVTGAPRGELFF	.	.	TRBV10-3	TRBJ2-2
TGTGCCTGGAGTGACAATGATGAGCAGTTCTTC	CAWSDNDEQFF	.	.	TRBV30	TRBJ2-1
TGTGCCAGCAGCCCCGGGACAGCCTACGAGCAGTACTTC	CASSPGTAYEQYF	TRBD1	.	TRBV5-6	TRBJ2-7
TGTGCCAGCAACACCCGCGGGGGGCAGGATACGCAGTATTTT	CASNTRGGQDTQYF	TRBD2	.	TRBV6-6	TRBJ2-3
TGTGCCAGCAGCCCACGGACTAGCGGGAACACAGATACGCAGTATTTT	CASSPRTSGNTDTQYF	TRBD2	.	TRBV7-8	TRBJ2-3
TGTGCCAGCAGCACCCGACAGGGGCCCTACGTCTATGGCTACACCTTC	CASSTRQGPYVYGYTF	.	.	TRBV21-1	TRBJ1-2
TGCGCCAGCAGCCGGTCACAGGGGGTTGACACCATATATTTT	CASSRSQGVDTIYF	TRBD1	few	TRBV4-1	TRBJ1-3
TGTGCCAGCAGCGACAGGAATACCTACGAGCAGTACTTC	CASSDRNTYEQYF	.	.	TRBV7-9	TRBJ2-7
TGTGCCAGCAGCTACGTCCTTTGTCTAGCGGGAGGAGAGACCCAGTACTTC	CASSYVLCLAGGETQYF	TRBD2	.	TRBV7-3	TRBJ2-5
TGTGCCAGCAGCCGACAGGGACTAGCGGCCGGGGGGCAAGAGACCCAGTACTTC	CASSRQGLAAGGQETQYF	TRBD2	.	TRBV5-6	TRBJ2-5
TGCAGTGCTAGCGGGAACACTGAAGCTTTCTTT	CSASGNTEAFF	.	.	TRBV20-1	TRBJ1-1
TGTGCCAGCAGCTCATTCACTAGCGGACTTAACACCGGGGAGCTGTTTTTT	CASSSFTSGLNTGELFF	TRBD2	.	TRBV11-3	TRBJ2-2
TGTGCCACCACTAAGCCAATTTGGGAGCAGTACTTC	CATTKPIWEQYF	.	.	TRBV6-4	TRBJ2-7
TGCAGTGCTAGTTCACGCGGGGGGTACTACAATGAGCAGTTCTTC	CSASSRGGYYNEQFF	TRBD2	.	TRBV20-1	TRBJ2-1